This entry is about one T cell receptor (beta chain). These data come from a study of blood T cell repertoires in COVID-19. The overall study: Sites in the United States, Italy and Spain provided acute and convalescent COVID-19 samples. The cDNA or gDNA used as material had been derived from T cells, B-cell-depleted T cells, or PBMCs.

Trimming took 5 bases from V and 2 from J, leaving 5 bases between them. The CDR3 runs 12 residues. As handled by the study authors: Reference gene primer amplification gave estimated nucleated cell counts. The assay was immunoSEQ multiplex PCR, and TCRdb's table has in-frame clones only and misses some. From that table come the V and J calls and clone size; the DNA was used to work out D and trimming. The sample has tens of thousands of clones; approximately 92% are singletons. The specimen sequenced was peripheral blood. The TCR originated in a man older than 75 with acute or convalescent COVID-19. V is TRBV12-3 or TRBV12-4 and J is TRBJ2-3; D is ambiguous. The CDR3: CASSLYTDTQYF. DNA of the CDR3: TGTGCCAGCAGTCTATACACAGATACGCAGTATTTT.